These 25 T cell receptor beta chains originate from one sample sequenced in a study of T-cell memory formation after mild COVID-19 (dated by TCRdb to about 2021). Libraries came from 5' RACE. The instrument was an Illumina NovaSeq 6000. TCRdb ran its own pipeline on the public reads, namely fastp trimming at Q25 and MiXCR clone calling, and kept in-frame beta chains. Rows with one shared CDR3 protein collapse into an entry with the most common genes and DNA. This sample is represented by about 130,000 distinct CDR3 sequences; approximately 17% of them were singletons. The ten biggest clones cover approximately 4.7% of the sample. Sequences were obtained from PBMCs or a T cell subset sorted from them (not recorded which). The origin of the receptors is a man younger than 30 who had mild COVID-19 (a few samples of this study predate the infection). The sample titles of this study are shuffled in the database, so cell type and time point are left out; the donor was told from shared clones.

This chain links TRBV6-5 with TRBJ1-4, with a possible D match to TRBD1 (5 bases). From germline, CDR1 is MNHEY and CDR2 SVGAGI. CDR3 size: 13 residues. The V and J ends lost 2 bases and 10 bases respectively, with 11 bases between them. CDR3 nucleotides: TGTGCCAGCAGTTACGACGGGGACGGAAAACTGTTTTTT. This encodes CASSYDGDGKLFF.

V and J are TRBV7-2 and TRBJ2-4, with 10 bases identical to TRBD2. Germline values: CDR1 SGHTA, CDR2 FQGNSA. After removal of 5 bases from V and 7 bases from J, the junction contained 8 bases not matched to a gene. The CDR3 covers 15 residues. Here the CDR3 DNA reads TGTGCCAGCAGCCCAAGCGGGGGGGCTCCCAACATTCAGTACTTC. This translates into CASSPSGGAPNIQYF.

The chain links TRBV5-1 to TRBJ2-1, with TRBD1 matching 8 bases. Germline lookup yields CDR1 SGHRS and CDR2 YFSETQ. The V gene end was trimmed by 1 base and the J gene end by 8 bases; junction bases not matched to a gene: 5. The CDR3 runs to 14 residues. The CDR3 protein is CASSLTGGWYEQFF. The CDR3 coding sequence is TGCGCCAGCAGCTTGACAGGGGGATGGTATGAGCAGTTCTTC.

This clonotype has at least ten counts. The chain joins TRBV11-2 to TRBJ2-1; no reliable D call. The CDR3 runs to 13 residues. Germline CDR1 SGHAT, CDR2 FQNNGV. Trimming cost V 4 bases and J 4 bases, with 8 bases left between them. In DNA form, the CDR3 reads TGTGCCAGCAGCTCCTTAGTGTACAATGAGCAGTTCTTC. As protein: CASSSLVYNEQFF.

This clonotype occurred many times. The chain employs TRBV4-1 and TRBJ2-7, with 7 bases matching TRBD1. The CDR3 loop spans 16 amino acids. V dropped 4 bases and J dropped 0; count of bases not matched to a gene: 9. Germline loops: CDR1 MGHRA, CDR2 YSYEKL. The CDR3 DNA sequence: TGCGCCAGCAGCCTTACCTTAGACAGGGACTCCTACGAGCAGTACTTC. Translation gives CASSLTLDRDSYEQYF.

This clonotype occurred a few times. This sequence joins TRBV7-9 and TRBJ2-1, with D possibly TRBD2 on 7 matching bases. This CDR3 has 14 residues. The V gene lost 2 bases and the J gene lost 9 bases, with 14 bases spanning the gap. CDR1 SEHNR and CDR2 FQNEAQ come from the germline V gene (reference sequence). CDR3 nucleotide sequence: TGTGCCAGCAGCTTACGGGGGGCTCTGGGTGAGCAGTTCTTC. As protein: CASSLRGALGEQFF.

In this sample, this clonotype turned up once. The chain is built from TRBV4-1 and TRBJ2-1; no clear D gene. This CDR3 is 15 amino acids long. The V end was cut by 0 bases, the J end by 3 bases, with 9 bases between. Germline assignment: CDR1 MGHRA and CDR2 YSYEKL. The chain's CDR3 is CASSQDLGDYNEQFF. As DNA, the CDR3 is TGCGCCAGCAGCCAAGATCTCGGAGACTACAATGAGCAGTTCTTC.

This clonotype was seen many times. The chain couples TRBV20-1 to TRBJ2-4; D is uncertain. The CDR3 is 13 amino acids. V lost 6 bases and J 7 bases, leaving 16 bases between the germline ends. Germline CDR1 DFQATT, CDR2 SNEGSKA (reference sequence). The CDR3 sequence is CSAGASSRNIQYF. CDR3 bases: TGCAGTGCCGGAGCGAGCTCAAGGAACATTCAGTACTTC.

This clonotype came up a few times. V usage is TRBV20-1 and J usage is TRBJ1-2; no clear D gene. Germline lookup yields CDR1 DFQATT and CDR2 SNEGSKA (reference sequence). V was pared by 1 base and J by 12 bases, with 12 bases between. CDR3 length: 11 amino acids. The CDR3 here is CSARAQRGNTF. The CDR3, as DNA: TGCAGTGCTAGAGCGCAGCGCGGGAACACCTTC.

This clonotype appeared a few times. The chain carries TRBV7-2 and TRBJ2-5; TRBD1 is a possible D gene (5 bases). This CDR3 spans 15 amino acids. Germline CDR1 and CDR2: SGHTA and FQGNSA. Between the trimmed V and J ends, which lost 5 bases and 4 bases, there was a span of 17 bases. CDR3: CASSPHLGQGETQYF. Here the CDR3 DNA reads TGTGCCAGCAGCCCCCATTTGGGGCAAGGAGAGACCCAGTACTTC.

The genes are TRBV6-2 or TRBV6-3 and TRBJ1-2, with unresolved D. This CDR3 spans 12 amino acids. V dropped 7 bases and J dropped 3 bases, with 9 bases sitting between them. Looked up from germline, CDR1 is MNHEY and CDR2 is SVGEGT. The CDR3 protein is CASNARYYGYTF. CDR3 DNA sequence: TGTGCCAGCAACGCCCGATACTATGGCTACACCTTC.

This clonotype was seen a few times. J is TRBJ1-2 and V is TRBV12-3 or TRBV12-4, with D tentatively TRBD1 (6 bases). Trimming removed 1 base at V and 5 bases at J, with 11 bases between. The length of the CDR3 is 14 residues. The CDR3 DNA reads TGTGCCAGCAGTTTAGAGGGGGGGAGGTATGGCTACACCTTC. Its translation: CASSLEGGRYGYTF.

This clonotype was seen ten or more times. The CDR3 DNA reads TGTGCCATCAGTGGGGCGGACAGGGGGCAAGAGACCCAGTACTTC. As protein: CAISGADRGQETQYF. The chain uses TRBV10-3 and TRBJ2-5; 10 bases map to TRBD1. The CDR3 covers 15 residues. Trimming took 4 bases from V and 2 from J; bases not matched to a gene: 4. CDR1 and CDR2 (germline): ENHRY, SYGVKD.

This sequence joins TRBV10-2 and TRBJ2-5; D uncertain. V was shortened by 5 bases and J by 7 bases, with 8 bases between the two germline ends. There are 11 residues in the CDR3. The germline V gene encodes CDR1 WSHSY and CDR2 SAAADI. CDR3 residues: CASSRSGTQYF. The CDR3 nucleotides are TGCGCCAGCAGTAGAAGTGGGACCCAGTACTTC.

This clonotype was recorded at least ten times. This sequence joins TRBV5-1 and TRBJ2-1; tentatively, D is TRBD2 (5 bases). V shed 4 bases and J shed 9 bases, with 17 bases lying between them. The CDR3 runs 14 residues. CDR1 and CDR2 (germline): SGHRS, YFSETQ. CDR3 in amino acids: CASSPAGVAGEQFF. The CDR3 DNA sequence: TGCGCCAGCAGCCCGGCCGGGGTAGCTGGTGAGCAGTTCTTC.

The V gene is TRBV10-3, the J gene TRBJ1-5; D is possibly TRBD1 (5 bases). The CDR3 totals 15 residues. Germline CDR1 is ENHRY and CDR2 is SYGVKD. Trimming stripped 4 bases from V and 9 bases from J, with 19 bases between. DNA for the CDR3: TGTGCCATCAGTGGGTCCTCGGGGGAAGGTGGGCCCCAGCATTTT. Residues: CAISGSSGEGGPQHF.

This clonotype was observed a handful of times. The chain carries TRBV6-5 and TRBJ1-1; no clear D gene. The CDR3 loop spans 14 amino acids. Per germline, CDR1 MNHEY and CDR2 SVGAGI. The V end lost 2 bases, the J end lost 1 base, and 8 bases lay between the germline ends. CDR3 DNA sequence: TGTGCCAGCAGTTACAGCCAGAAGAACACTGAAGCTTTCTTT. Translation gives CASSYSQKNTEAFF.

This clonotype was counted between two and nine times. The rearrangement links TRBV6-5 to TRBJ1-1; 7 nucleotides align to TRBD1. This CDR3 has 14 residues. Germline CDR1 and CDR2: MNHEY and SVGAGI. J lost 3 bases, V lost 6 bases, and 7 bases had no gene match. The CDR3 spells CASSSRTGYTEAFF. CDR3 coding DNA: TGTGCCAGCAGCTCTCGGACAGGTTACACTGAAGCTTTCTTT.

In this sample, this clonotype turned up a few times. The chain has TRBV27 and TRBJ2-3; D is perhaps TRBD2 (5 bases). The CDR3 sequence is 15 residues long. Trimming shortened V by 1 base and J by 2 bases, and 10 bases separated the two germline ends. CDR1 MNHEY and CDR2 SMNVEV come from the germline V gene (reference sequence). CDR3 sequence reads: CASSLLGLHTDTQYF. As DNA, the CDR3 is TGTGCCAGCAGTTTATTAGGACTTCACACAGATACGCAGTATTTT.

J is TRBJ2-1 and V is TRBV5-1, with D unresolved. Trimming cost V 0 bases and J 4 bases, with 8 bases left between them. CDR1 is SGHRS and CDR2 is YFSETQ in the germline V gene. This CDR3 has 14 residues. The CDR3 DNA sequence: TGCGCCAGCAGCTTGGATGGGGAATACAATGAGCAGTTCTTC. Its translation: CASSLDGEYNEQFF.

This clonotype appeared a few times. V and J are TRBV5-1 and TRBJ2-5; TRBD2 matches 7 bases. With V trimmed by 0 bases and J by 5 bases, 4 bases remained unmatched. The germline V gene has CDR1 SGHRS and CDR2 YFSETQ. CDR3 length equals 14 residues. The CDR3 protein is CASSLVSGRETQYF. CDR3 DNA: TGCGCCAGCAGCTTGGTGTCCGGGAGGGAGACCCAGTACTTC. The entire variable domain, with the rest obtained from reference TRBV5-1 and TRBJ2-5, is as follows: KAGVTQTPRYLIKTRGQQVTLSCSPISGHRSVSWYQQTPGQGLQFLFEYFSETQRNKGNFPGRFSGRQFSNSRSEMNVSTLELGDSALYLCASSLVSGRETQYFGPGTRLLVL.

This clonotype occurred a few times. The chain links TRBV6-5 to TRBJ2-5, with D unresolved. Germline CDR1 and CDR2: MNHEY and SVGAGI. V was pared by 0 bases and J by 5 bases, with 7 bases between. The CDR3 runs 13 residues. The CDR3: CASSYSRVETQYF. The CDR3 DNA is TGTGCCAGCAGTTACTCGAGAGTTGAGACCCAGTACTTC.

The V gene is TRBV20-1, the J gene TRBJ2-7, with D uncertain. The CDR3 is 13 amino acids. CDR1 is DFQATT and CDR2 is SNEGSKA in the germline V gene (reference sequence). Deletions cut 5 bases from V and 1 base from J, with 12 bases between. The CDR3 DNA reads as TGCAGTGCTGGGTCTTTTATTTCCTACGAGCAGTACTTC. Protein: CSAGSFISYEQYF.

The chain carries TRBV6-5 and TRBJ1-4; D is unresolved. Germline V CDR1 and CDR2: MNHEY, SVGAGI. The V and J ends lost 8 bases and 8 bases respectively, with 12 bases between them. This CDR3 has 12 residues. CDR3 loop: CASSGLGEKLFF. CDR3 DNA sequence: TGTGCCAGCTCGGGGTTAGGCGAAAAACTGTTTTTT.

This sequence joins TRBV7-8 and TRBJ2-1, with 9 nucleotides matching TRBD1. The CDR3 extends over 16 amino acids. In germline, CDR1 is SGHVS, CDR2 FQNEAQ. J gave up 4 bases and V 5 bases, and 9 bases lay outside the gene matches. CDR3 residues: CASSHTGTGSYNEQFF. Here the CDR3 DNA reads TGTGCCAGCAGCCATACCGGGACAGGGTCGTACAATGAGCAGTTCTTC.